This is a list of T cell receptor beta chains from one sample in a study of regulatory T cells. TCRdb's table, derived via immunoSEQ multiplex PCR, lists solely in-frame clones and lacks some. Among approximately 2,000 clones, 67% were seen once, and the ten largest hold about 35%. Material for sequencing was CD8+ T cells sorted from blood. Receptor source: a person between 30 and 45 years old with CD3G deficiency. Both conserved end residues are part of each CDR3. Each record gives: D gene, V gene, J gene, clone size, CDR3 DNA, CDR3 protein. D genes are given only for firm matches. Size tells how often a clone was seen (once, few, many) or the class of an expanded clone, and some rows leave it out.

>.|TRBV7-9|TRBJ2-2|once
TGTGCCAGCAGCTTATTTGTACGGGAGTCAACCGGGGAGCTGTTTTTT
CASSLFVRESTGELFF
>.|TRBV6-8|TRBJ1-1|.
TGTGCCAGTATTTTCTGGAATGAAGCTTTCTTT
CASIFWNEAFF
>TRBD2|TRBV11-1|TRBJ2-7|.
TGTGCCAGCAGCTTGGGGACTAGCGGAGACGAGCAGTACTTC
CASSLGTSGDEQYF
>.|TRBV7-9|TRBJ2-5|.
TGTGCCAGCAGCTCCACCGAGATAGAGACCCAGTACTTC
CASSSTEIETQYF
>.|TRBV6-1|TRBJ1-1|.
TGTGCCAGCAGTGAAATGGGCAAAGAGGACACTGAAGCTTTCTTT
CASSEMGKEDTEAFF
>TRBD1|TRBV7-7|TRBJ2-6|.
TGTGCCAGCAGTCCATGGGACAGCTCAACCTCTGGGGCCAACGTCCTGACTTTC
CASSPWDSSTSGANVLTF
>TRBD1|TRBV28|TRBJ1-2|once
TGTGCCAGCAGTTCGGACAGGGGACCGGTTGGCTACACCTTC
CASSSDRGPVGYTF
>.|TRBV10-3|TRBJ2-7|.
TGTGCCATCAGTGCTCAGGGATCTCCCCACGAGCAGTACTTC
CAISAQGSPHEQYF
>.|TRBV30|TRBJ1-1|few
TGTGCCTGGACCCGGCCGAGCGGGAACACTGAAGCTTTCTTT
CAWTRPSGNTEAFF
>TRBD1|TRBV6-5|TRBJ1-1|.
TGTGCCAGCAGTTCGCCAGGGGGTAGGACTGAAGCTTTCTTT
CASSSPGGRTEAFF
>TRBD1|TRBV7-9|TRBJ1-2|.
TGTGCCAGCAGCTCCGGGACAGACTATGGCTACACCTTC
CASSSGTDYGYTF
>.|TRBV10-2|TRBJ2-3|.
TGCGCCAGCAGTGAGAGTGCTAGCACAGATACGCAGTATTTT
CASSESASTDTQYF
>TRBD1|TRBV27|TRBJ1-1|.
TGTGCCAGCAGTGCATATCTAGGGGGCCCTGAAGCTTTCTTT
CASSAYLGGPEAFF
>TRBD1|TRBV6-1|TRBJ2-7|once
TGTGCCAGCAGCCCACAGGGGGTACTTTACGAGCAGTACTTC
CASSPQGVLYEQYF
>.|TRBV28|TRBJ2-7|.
TGTGCCAGCAGCGTCAGGGTCGGGGCCTACGAGCAGTACTTC
CASSVRVGAYEQYF
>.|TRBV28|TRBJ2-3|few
TGTGCCAGCAGCCCGGGCTGGGCAGATACGCAGTATTTT
CASSPGWADTQYF
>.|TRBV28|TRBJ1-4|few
TGTGCCAGCAGCCCCCTTCCGCAGGGGAATGAAAAACTGTTTTTT
CASSPLPQGNEKLFF